This is a list of T cell receptor beta chains from one sample in a study of cytomegalovirus exposure and HLA in healthy donors. Profiled with immunoSEQ multiplex PCR; TCRdb holds only in-frame clones, not every one. Of some 140,000 clones in the sample, more than 75% were seen once. The sample consisted of PBMCs. All receptors derive from a woman aged 40 to 50 in good health and CMV-seropositive. CDR3s include the opening cysteine and the closing phenylalanine or tryptophan. Each record gives: J gene, clone size, D gene, V gene, CDR3 protein, CDR3 DNA. D genes are given only for firm matches. Some rows have no size entry. The others give once, few or many, or a class for an expanded clone.

j_call: TRBJ2-5; clone_size: -; d_call: -; v_call: TRBV29-1; cdr3_aa: CSGGTQETQYF; cdr3_nt: TGCAGCGGCGGGACCCAAGAGACCCAGTACTTC
j_call: TRBJ2-2; clone_size: -; d_call: -; v_call: TRBV11-2; cdr3_aa: CASSQLANTGELFF; cdr3_nt: TGTGCCAGCAGCCAACTAGCGAACACCGGGGAGCTGTTTTTT
j_call: TRBJ2-3; clone_size: few; d_call: TRBD1; v_call: TRBV18; cdr3_aa: CASSRLDRAGTDTQYF; cdr3_nt: TGTGCCAGCTCGCGCCTGGACAGGGCGGGGACAGATACGCAGTATTTT
j_call: TRBJ2-6; clone_size: -; d_call: -; v_call: TRBV11-3; cdr3_aa: CASSSKGSGANVLTF; cdr3_nt: TGTGCCAGCAGCTCGAAGGGGTCTGGGGCCAACGTCCTGACTTTC
j_call: TRBJ1-4; clone_size: -; d_call: -; v_call: TRBV2; cdr3_aa: CATRGQLMANEKLFF; cdr3_nt: TGTGCCACCAGGGGCCAGCTAATGGCTAATGAAAAACTGTTTTTT
j_call: TRBJ1-2; clone_size: once; d_call: -; v_call: TRBV18; cdr3_aa: CASSPGGVEGYTF; cdr3_nt: TGTGCCAGCTCACCAGGCGGGGTAGAAGGCTACACCTTC
j_call: TRBJ2-2; clone_size: -; d_call: -; v_call: TRBV7-7; cdr3_aa: CASSSGLTLNTGELFF; cdr3_nt: TGTGCTAGCAGCTCCGGACTAACACTGAACACCGGGGAGCTGTTTTTT
j_call: TRBJ2-7; clone_size: -; d_call: TRBD2; v_call: TRBV6-5; cdr3_aa: CASSYSGGVGEQYF; cdr3_nt: TGTGCCAGCAGTTACTCGGGGGGGGTGGGCGAGCAGTACTTC
j_call: TRBJ1-1; clone_size: -; d_call: -; v_call: TRBV10-3; cdr3_aa: CAISESTGWNTEAFF; cdr3_nt: TGTGCCATCAGTGAGTCTACAGGGTGGAACACTGAAGCTTTCTTT
j_call: TRBJ2-2; clone_size: -; d_call: TRBD1; v_call: TRBV6-5; cdr3_aa: CASSYGTGGSTGELFF; cdr3_nt: TGTGCCAGCAGTTACGGGACAGGGGGAAGCACCGGGGAGCTGTTTTTT
j_call: TRBJ2-7; clone_size: -; d_call: TRBD2; v_call: TRBV5-1; cdr3_aa: CASSTGLAGGAREQYF; cdr3_nt: TGCGCCAGCAGCACCGGACTAGCGGGAGGGGCGCGGGAGCAGTACTTC
j_call: TRBJ1-4; clone_size: -; d_call: -; v_call: TRBV28; cdr3_aa: CASSLQGGDEKLFF; cdr3_nt: TGTGCCAGCAGTTTACAGGGAGGTGATGAAAAACTGTTTTTT
j_call: TRBJ1-1; clone_size: -; d_call: -; v_call: TRBV18; cdr3_aa: CASSRGVEAFF; cdr3_nt: TGTGCCAGCTCACGGGGCGTTGAAGCTTTCTTT
j_call: TRBJ2-7; clone_size: -; d_call: TRBD2; v_call: TRBV5-1; cdr3_aa: CASRPPTRAGESYEQYF; cdr3_nt: TGCGCCAGCAGACCCCCTACAAGAGCGGGAGAGTCCTACGAGCAGTACTTC
j_call: TRBJ1-4; clone_size: -; d_call: -; v_call: TRBV5-5; cdr3_aa: CASSLGTSGEKLFF; cdr3_nt: TGTGCCAGCAGCTTGGGTACGTCGGGTGAAAAACTGTTTTTT
j_call: TRBJ1-1; clone_size: -; d_call: TRBD1; v_call: TRBV15; cdr3_aa: CATSRESGGITEAFF; cdr3_nt: TGTGCCACCAGCAGAGAGTCAGGGGGAATCACTGAAGCTTTCTTT
j_call: TRBJ2-7; clone_size: -; d_call: -; v_call: TRBV28; cdr3_aa: CASSPLIRLYEQYF; cdr3_nt: TGTGCCAGCAGTCCACTGATCCGACTCTACGAGCAGTACTTC
j_call: TRBJ2-2; clone_size: few; d_call: TRBD2; v_call: TRBV19; cdr3_aa: CASRIQPGLPTGELFF; cdr3_nt: TGTGCCAGTAGGATACAACCGGGACTACCAACCGGGGAGCTGTTTTTT
j_call: TRBJ2-1; clone_size: once; d_call: -; v_call: TRBV27; cdr3_aa: CASSRRNEQFF; cdr3_nt: TGTGCCAGCAGTAGGAGGAATGAGCAGTTCTTC
j_call: TRBJ2-2; clone_size: -; d_call: -; v_call: TRBV19; cdr3_aa: CASSMRLANTGELFF; cdr3_nt: TGTGCCAGTAGTATGAGGCTAGCGAACACCGGGGAGCTGTTTTTT
j_call: TRBJ1-1; clone_size: -; d_call: TRBD1; v_call: TRBV5-1; cdr3_aa: CASSLAQGGNTEAFF; cdr3_nt: TGCGCCAGCAGCTTGGCCCAGGGGGGGAACACTGAAGCTTTCTTT
j_call: TRBJ1-2; clone_size: -; d_call: TRBD1; v_call: TRBV19; cdr3_aa: CASSMDRARGYTF; cdr3_nt: TGTGCCAGTAGTATGGACAGGGCGAGGGGCTACACCTTC
j_call: TRBJ1-5; clone_size: -; d_call: TRBD1; v_call: TRBV4-1; cdr3_aa: CASSPGTGGRPQHF; cdr3_nt: TGCGCCAGCAGCCCCGGGACAGGGGGCCGGCCCCAGCATTTT
j_call: TRBJ1-3; clone_size: once; d_call: -; v_call: TRBV6-5; cdr3_aa: CASSRQPSGNTIYF; cdr3_nt: TGTGCCAGCAGTAGACAGCCCTCTGGAAACACCATATATTTT
j_call: TRBJ1-1; clone_size: -; d_call: TRBD1; v_call: TRBV19; cdr3_aa: CASNRGTEENEAFF; cdr3_nt: TGTGCCAGTAACAGGGGGACCGAGGAAAACGAAGCTTTCTTT
j_call: TRBJ2-7; clone_size: -; d_call: -; v_call: TRBV9; cdr3_aa: CASSVGSGGEQYF; cdr3_nt: TGTGCCAGCAGCGTAGGGTCTGGCGGCGAGCAGTACTTC
j_call: TRBJ2-6; clone_size: -; d_call: -; v_call: TRBV11-3; cdr3_aa: CASSSRGSGANVLTF; cdr3_nt: TGTGCCAGCAGCAGCCGGGGTTCTGGGGCCAACGTCCTGACTTTC
j_call: TRBJ2-7; clone_size: -; d_call: TRBD2; v_call: TRBV19; cdr3_aa: CASRVTGTRSEQYF; cdr3_nt: TGTGCCAGTAGAGTCACCGGGACTAGATCCGAGCAGTACTTC
j_call: TRBJ1-4; clone_size: -; d_call: -; v_call: TRBV7-9; cdr3_aa: CASSPGWAEKLFF; cdr3_nt: TGTGCCAGCAGCCCCGGATGGGCTGAAAAACTGTTTTTT